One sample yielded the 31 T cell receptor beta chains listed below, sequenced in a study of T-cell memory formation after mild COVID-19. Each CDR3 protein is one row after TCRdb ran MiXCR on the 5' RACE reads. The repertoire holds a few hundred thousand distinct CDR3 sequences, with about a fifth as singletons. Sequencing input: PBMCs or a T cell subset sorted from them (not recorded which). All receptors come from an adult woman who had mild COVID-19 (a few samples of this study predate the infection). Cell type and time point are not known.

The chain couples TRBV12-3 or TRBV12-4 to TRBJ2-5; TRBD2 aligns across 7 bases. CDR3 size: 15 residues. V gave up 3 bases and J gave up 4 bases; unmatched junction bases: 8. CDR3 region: CASSLRAGARETQYF. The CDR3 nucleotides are TGTGCCAGCAGTTTGAGGGCGGGAGCAAGAGAGACCCAGTACTTC.

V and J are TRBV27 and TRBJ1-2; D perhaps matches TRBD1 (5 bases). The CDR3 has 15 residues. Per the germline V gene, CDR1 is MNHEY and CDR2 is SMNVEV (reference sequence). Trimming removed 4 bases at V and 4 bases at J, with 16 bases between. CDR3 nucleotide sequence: TGTGCCAGCAGTTCCCCGGCAACAGGTTTCTATGGCTACACCTTC. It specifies CASSSPATGFYGYTF.

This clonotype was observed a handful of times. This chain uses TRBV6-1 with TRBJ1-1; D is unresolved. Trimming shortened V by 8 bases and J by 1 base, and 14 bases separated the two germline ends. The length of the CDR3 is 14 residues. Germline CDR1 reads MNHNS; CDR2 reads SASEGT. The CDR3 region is CASRSWIPNTEAFF. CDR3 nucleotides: TGTGCCAGCCGTTCGTGGATCCCGAACACTGAAGCTTTCTTT.

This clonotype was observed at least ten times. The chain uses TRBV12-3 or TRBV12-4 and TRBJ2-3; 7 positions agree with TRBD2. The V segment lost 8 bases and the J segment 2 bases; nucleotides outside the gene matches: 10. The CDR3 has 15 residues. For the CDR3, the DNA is TGTGCCAGCCTCGGCTTGAGCGGGGACACAGATACGCAGTATTTT. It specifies CASLGLSGDTDTQYF.

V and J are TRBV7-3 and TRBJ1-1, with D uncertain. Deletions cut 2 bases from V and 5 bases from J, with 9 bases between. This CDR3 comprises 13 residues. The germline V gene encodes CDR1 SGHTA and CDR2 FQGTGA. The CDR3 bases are TGTGCCAGCAGCTTATATGCGGAAACTGAAGCTTTCTTT. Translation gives CASSLYAETEAFF.

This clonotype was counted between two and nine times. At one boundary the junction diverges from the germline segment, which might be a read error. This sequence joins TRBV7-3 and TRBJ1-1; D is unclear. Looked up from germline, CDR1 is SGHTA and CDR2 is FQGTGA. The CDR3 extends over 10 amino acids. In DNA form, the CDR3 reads TGTGCCAGCAGCCAATGGGGTTGGGGATTT. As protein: CASSQWGWGF. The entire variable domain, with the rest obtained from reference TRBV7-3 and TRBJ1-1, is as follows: GAGVSQTPSNKVTEKGKYVELRCDPISGHTALYWYRQSLGQGPEFLIYFQGTGAADDSGLPNDRFFAVRPEGSVSTLKIQRTERGDSAVYLCASSQWGWGFGQGTRLTVV.

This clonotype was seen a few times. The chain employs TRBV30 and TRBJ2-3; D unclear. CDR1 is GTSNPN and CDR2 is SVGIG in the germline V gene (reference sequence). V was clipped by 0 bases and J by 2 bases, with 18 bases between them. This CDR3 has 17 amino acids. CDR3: CAWSVRYRIRATDTQYF. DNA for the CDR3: TGTGCCTGGAGTGTACGATATAGGATACGGGCCACAGATACGCAGTATTTT.

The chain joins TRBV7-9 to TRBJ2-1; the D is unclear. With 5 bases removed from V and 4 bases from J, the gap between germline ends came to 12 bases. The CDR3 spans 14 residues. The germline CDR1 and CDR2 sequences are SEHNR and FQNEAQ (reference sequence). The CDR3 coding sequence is TGTGCCAGCAGCAACGTCGCTAGATACAATGAGCAGTTCTTC. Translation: CASSNVARYNEQFF.

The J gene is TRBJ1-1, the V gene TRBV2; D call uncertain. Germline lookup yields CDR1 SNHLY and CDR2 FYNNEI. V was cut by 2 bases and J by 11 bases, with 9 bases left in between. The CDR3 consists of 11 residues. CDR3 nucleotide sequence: TGTGCCAGCAGTGAAAGTCTCGGGGCTTTCTTT. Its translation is CASSESLGAFF.

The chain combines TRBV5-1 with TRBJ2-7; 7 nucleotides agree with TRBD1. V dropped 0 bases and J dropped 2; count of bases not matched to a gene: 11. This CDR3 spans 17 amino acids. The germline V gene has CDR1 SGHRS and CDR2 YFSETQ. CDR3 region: CASSLGGYRGMTYEQYF. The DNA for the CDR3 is TGCGCCAGCAGCTTGGGGGGCTACAGGGGTATGACCTACGAGCAGTACTTC.

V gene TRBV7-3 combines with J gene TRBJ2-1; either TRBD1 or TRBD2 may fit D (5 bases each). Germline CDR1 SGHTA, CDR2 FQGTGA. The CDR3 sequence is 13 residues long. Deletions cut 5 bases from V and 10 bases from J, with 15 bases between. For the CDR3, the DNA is TGTGCCAGCAGCCCGACAAAAGGGACCGAGCAGTTCTTC. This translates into CASSPTKGTEQFF.

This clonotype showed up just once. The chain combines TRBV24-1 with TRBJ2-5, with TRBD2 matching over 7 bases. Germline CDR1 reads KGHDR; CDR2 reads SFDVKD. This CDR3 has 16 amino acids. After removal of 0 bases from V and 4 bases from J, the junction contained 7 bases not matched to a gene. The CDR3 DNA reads TGTGCCACCAGTGATTTGGAACGGCCGGGGGGAGAGACCCAGTACTTC. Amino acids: CATSDLERPGGETQYF.

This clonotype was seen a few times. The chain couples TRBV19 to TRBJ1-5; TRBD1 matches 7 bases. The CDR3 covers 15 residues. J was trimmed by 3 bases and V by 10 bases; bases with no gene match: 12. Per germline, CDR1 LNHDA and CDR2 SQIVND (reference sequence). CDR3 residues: CATTDDRAFNQPQHF. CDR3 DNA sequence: TGTGCCACTACCGACGACAGGGCTTTCAATCAGCCCCAGCATTTT.

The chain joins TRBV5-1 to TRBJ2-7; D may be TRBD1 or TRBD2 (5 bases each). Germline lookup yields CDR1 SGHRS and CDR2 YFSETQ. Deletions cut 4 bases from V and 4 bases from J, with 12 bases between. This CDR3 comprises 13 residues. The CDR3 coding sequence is TGCGCCAGCAGCCAGCCGGGACGGTACGAGCAGTACTTC. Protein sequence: CASSQPGRYEQYF. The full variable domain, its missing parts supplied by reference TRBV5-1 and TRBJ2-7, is KAGVTQTPRYLIKTRGQQVTLSCSPISGHRSVSWYQQTPGQGLQFLFEYFSETQRNKGNFPGRFSGRQFSNSRSEMNVSTLELGDSALYLCASSQPGRYEQYFGPGTRLTVT.

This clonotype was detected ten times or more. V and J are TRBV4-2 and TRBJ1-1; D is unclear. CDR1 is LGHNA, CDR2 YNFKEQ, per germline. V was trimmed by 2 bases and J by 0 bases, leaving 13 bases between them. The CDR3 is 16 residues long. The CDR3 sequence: CASSQSGRQMNTEAFF. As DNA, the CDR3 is TGTGCCAGCAGCCAATCCGGGCGGCAGATGAACACTGAAGCTTTCTTT.

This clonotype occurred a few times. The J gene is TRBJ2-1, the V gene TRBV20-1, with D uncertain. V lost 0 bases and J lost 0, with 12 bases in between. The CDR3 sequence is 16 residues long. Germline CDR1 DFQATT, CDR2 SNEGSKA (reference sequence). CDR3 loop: CSARDRRASSYNEQFF. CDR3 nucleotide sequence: TGCAGTGCTAGAGATCGGAGAGCTAGCTCCTACAATGAGCAGTTCTTC.

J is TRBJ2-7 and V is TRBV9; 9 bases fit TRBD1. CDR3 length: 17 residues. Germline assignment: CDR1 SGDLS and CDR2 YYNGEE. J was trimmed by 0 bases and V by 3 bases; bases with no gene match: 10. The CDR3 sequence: CASSAGGPGQGSYEQYF. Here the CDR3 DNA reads TGTGCCAGCAGCGCCGGCGGACCGGGACAGGGCTCCTACGAGCAGTACTTC.

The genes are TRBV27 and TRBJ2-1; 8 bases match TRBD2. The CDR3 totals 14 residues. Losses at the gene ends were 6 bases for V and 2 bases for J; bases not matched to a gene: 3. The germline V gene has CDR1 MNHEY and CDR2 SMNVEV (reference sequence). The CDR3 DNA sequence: TGTGCCAGCAGACAACTAGCGGCCTACAATGAGCAGTTCTTC. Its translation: CASRQLAAYNEQFF.

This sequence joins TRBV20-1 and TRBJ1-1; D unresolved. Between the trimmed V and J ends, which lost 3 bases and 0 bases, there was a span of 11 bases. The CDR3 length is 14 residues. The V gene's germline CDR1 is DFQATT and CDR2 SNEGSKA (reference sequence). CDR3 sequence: CSARWEGVNTEAFF. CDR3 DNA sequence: TGCAGTGCTAGGTGGGAGGGAGTGAACACTGAAGCTTTCTTT.

The CDR3 DNA is TGCAGCGTTGATTTACGGGGGTACCAGTACTTC. Protein sequence: CSVDLRGYQYF. The V and J genes are TRBV29-1 and TRBJ2-5; weak D call: TRBD2 (6 bases). Deletions cut 3 bases from V and 10 bases from J, with 12 bases between. CDR3 size: 11 residues. Per germline, CDR1 SQVTM and CDR2 ANQGSEA.

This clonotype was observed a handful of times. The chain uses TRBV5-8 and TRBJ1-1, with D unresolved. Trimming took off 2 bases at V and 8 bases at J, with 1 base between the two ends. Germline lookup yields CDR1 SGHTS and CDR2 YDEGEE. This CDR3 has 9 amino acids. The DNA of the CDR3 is TGTGCCAGCAGCTTAGAAGCTTTCTTT. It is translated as CASSLEAFF.

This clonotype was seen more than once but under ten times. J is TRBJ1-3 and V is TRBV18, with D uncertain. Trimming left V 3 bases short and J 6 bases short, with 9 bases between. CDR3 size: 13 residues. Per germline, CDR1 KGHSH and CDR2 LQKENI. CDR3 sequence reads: CASSPAVENTIYF. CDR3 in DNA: TGTGCCAGCTCACCGGCGGTAGAAAACACCATATATTTT.

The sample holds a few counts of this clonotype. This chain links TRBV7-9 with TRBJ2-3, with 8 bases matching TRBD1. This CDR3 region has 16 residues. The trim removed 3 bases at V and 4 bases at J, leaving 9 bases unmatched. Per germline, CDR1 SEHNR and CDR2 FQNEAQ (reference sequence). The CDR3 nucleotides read TGTGCCAGCAGCTTTGAAGGACAGGGTGTCGCAGATACGCAGTATTTT. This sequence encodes CASSFEGQGVADTQYF.

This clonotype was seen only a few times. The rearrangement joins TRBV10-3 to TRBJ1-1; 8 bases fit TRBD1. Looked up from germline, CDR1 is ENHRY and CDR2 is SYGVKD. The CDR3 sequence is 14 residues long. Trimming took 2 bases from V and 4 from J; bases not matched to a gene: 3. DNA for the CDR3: TGTGCCATCAGTGAGCAGGGGGCTAGCACTGAAGCTTTCTTT. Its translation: CAISEQGASTEAFF.

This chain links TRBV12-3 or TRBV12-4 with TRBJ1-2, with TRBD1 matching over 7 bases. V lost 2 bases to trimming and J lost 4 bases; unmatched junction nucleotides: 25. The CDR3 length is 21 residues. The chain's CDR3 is CASSLKGWTGSSGGDRYGYTF. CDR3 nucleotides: TGTGCCAGCAGTTTAAAGGGGTGGACAGGTTCCTCAGGGGGGGATCGCTATGGCTACACCTTC.

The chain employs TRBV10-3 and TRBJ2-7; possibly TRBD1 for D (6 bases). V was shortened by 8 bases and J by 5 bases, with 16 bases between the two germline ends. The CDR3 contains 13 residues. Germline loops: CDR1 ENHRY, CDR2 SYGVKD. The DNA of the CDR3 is TGTGCCATCTCCGGGACAAAGGGCCACGAGCAGTACTTC. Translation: CAISGTKGHEQYF.

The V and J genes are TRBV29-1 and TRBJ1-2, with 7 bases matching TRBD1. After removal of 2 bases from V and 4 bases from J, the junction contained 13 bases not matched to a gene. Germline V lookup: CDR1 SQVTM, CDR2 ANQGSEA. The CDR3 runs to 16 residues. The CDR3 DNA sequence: TGCAGCGTTGAACCTTCTGGACAGGACGGGAGCTATGGCTACACCTTC. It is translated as CSVEPSGQDGSYGYTF.

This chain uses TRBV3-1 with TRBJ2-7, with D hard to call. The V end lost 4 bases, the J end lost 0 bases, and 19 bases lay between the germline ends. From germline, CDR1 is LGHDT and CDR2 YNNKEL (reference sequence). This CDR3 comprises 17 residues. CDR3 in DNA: TGTGCCAGCAGCCGCGGATCGGAGCGCGCGAGCTCCTACGAGCAGTACTTC. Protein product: CASSRGSERASSYEQYF.

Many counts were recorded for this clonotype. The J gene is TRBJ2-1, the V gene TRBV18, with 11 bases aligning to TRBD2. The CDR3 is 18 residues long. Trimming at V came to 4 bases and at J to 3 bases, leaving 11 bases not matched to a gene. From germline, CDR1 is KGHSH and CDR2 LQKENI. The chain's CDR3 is CASSLMESTSGIYNEQFF. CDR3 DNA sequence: TGTGCCAGCTCACTTATGGAATCGACTAGCGGGATCTACAATGAGCAGTTCTTC.

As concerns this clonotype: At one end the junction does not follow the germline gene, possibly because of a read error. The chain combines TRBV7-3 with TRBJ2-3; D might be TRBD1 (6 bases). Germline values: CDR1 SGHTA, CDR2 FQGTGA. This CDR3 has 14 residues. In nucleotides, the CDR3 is TGTGCCAGCAGCTTTGACAGGTTCACAGATGCGCAGTATTTT. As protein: CASSFDRFTDAQYF.

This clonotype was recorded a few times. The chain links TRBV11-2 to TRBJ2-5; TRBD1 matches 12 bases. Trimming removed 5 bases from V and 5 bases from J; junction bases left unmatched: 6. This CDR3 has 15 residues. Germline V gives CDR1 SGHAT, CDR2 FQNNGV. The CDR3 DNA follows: TGTGCCAGCAGCCCCGGGACAGGGGGCAGGGAGACCCAGTACTTC. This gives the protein CASSPGTGGRETQYF. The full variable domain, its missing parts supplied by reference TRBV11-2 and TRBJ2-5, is EAGVAQSPRYKIIEKRQSVAFWCNPISGHATLYWYQQILGQGPKLLIQFQNNGVVDDSQLPKDRFSAERLKGVDSTLKIQPAKLEDSAVYLCASSPGTGGRETQYFGPGTRLLVL.